Below are 7 T cell receptor beta chains sequenced from a single sample in a study of blood T cell repertoires in COVID-19. The assay was immunoSEQ multiplex PCR, and TCRdb's table has in-frame clones only and misses some. The sample lists around 250,000 clones; 80% to 90% were seen once. The sample was PBMCs or T cells enriched from blood (not recorded which). These receptors were obtained from a middle-aged woman who had been exposed to COVID-19.

This chain joins TRBV5-4 and TRBJ1-1, with TRBD1 identical over 7 bases. Germline V lookup: CDR1 SGHNT, CDR2 YYREEE (reference sequence). The CDR3 is 14 residues long. The V gene end was trimmed by 0 bases and the J gene end by 1 base; junction bases not matched to a gene: 0. Here the CDR3 reads CASSLGDRNTEAFF. The CDR3 DNA is TGTGCCAGCAGCTTGGGGGACAGGAACACTGAAGCTTTCTTT.

This chain joins TRBV9 and TRBJ1-1; 9 bases line up with TRBD1. Germline assignment: CDR1 SGDLS and CDR2 YYNGEE. Germline trimming cut 1 base from V and 4 bases from J; bases unmatched to any gene: 2. This CDR3 spans 14 amino acids. CDR3 amino acids: CASSVRTGATEAFF. The CDR3 DNA reads as TGTGCCAGCAGCGTAAGGACAGGGGCCACTGAAGCTTTCTTT.

This chain joins TRBV12-5 and TRBJ2-1; no clear D gene. Trimming cost V 5 bases and J 3 bases, with 8 bases left between them. Germline values: CDR1 LGHNT, CDR2 FRNRAP. This CDR3 spans 13 amino acids. CDR3 loop: CASGPRFYNEQFF. CDR3 DNA sequence: TGTGCTAGTGGTCCCCGGTTCTACAATGAGCAGTTCTTC.

The V call is TRBV24-1, the J call TRBJ2-5, with 9 bases lining up with TRBD1. The V segment lost 3 bases and the J segment 2 bases; nucleotides outside the gene matches: 6. There are 16 residues in the CDR3. Germline V gene data show CDR1 as KGHDR and CDR2 as SFDVKD. CDR3 DNA: TGTGCCACCAGTGATCCCGGACAGGGGAAGCAAGAGACCCAGTACTTC. It translates to CATSDPGQGKQETQYF.

This chain joins TRBV3-1 (or the pseudogene TRBV3-2) and TRBJ1-2; 10 bases are a match to TRBD1. The CDR3 covers 14 residues. V dropped 6 bases and J dropped 7; count of bases not matched to a gene: 8. The germline gives CDR1 LGHDT, CDR2 YNNKEL (reference sequence). The CDR3 reads CASSPGTGAGGYTF. Written as DNA, the CDR3 is TGTGCCAGCAGTCCCGGGACAGGGGCGGGTGGCTACACCTTC.

V gene TRBV10-3 combines with J gene TRBJ2-1, with a tentative D call TRBD2 (6 bases). Germline V gene lookup returns CDR1 ENHRY and CDR2 SYGVKD. The germline V and J ends were trimmed by 2 bases and 9 bases, with 23 bases remaining between them. The CDR3 is 17 residues long. The CDR3 is CAISETPTGAKSREQFF. The CDR3 nucleotides read TGTGCCATCAGTGAGACCCCAACGGGAGCCAAGTCTCGTGAGCAGTTCTTC.

The rearrangement joins TRBV5-3 to TRBJ2-2, with D possibly TRBD2 on 5 matching bases. TRBV5-3 is recorded as an ORF, its role being uncertain. V was trimmed by 5 bases and J by 4 bases, leaving 12 bases between them. The CDR3 has 14 residues. The chain's CDR3 is CARRDLRGTGELFF. The CDR3 DNA follows: TGTGCCAGAAGGGACCTTCGGGGCACCGGGGAGCTGTTTTTT.